This TCR beta chain was profiled in a study of CD8+CD57+ T cells in acquired aplastic anemia. Looking at the study overall: Sorted CD4+ and CD8+ cells gave an average of roughly 3.3 ug of DNA. Whole-study findings and limits: Twenty-nine shared CD8+ CDR3s appeared highly expressed within patients' immunodominant clones.

Germline V gene lookup returns CDR1 LNHDA and CDR2 SQIVND (reference sequence). The CDR3 contains 15 residues. V was clipped by 5 bases and J by 4 bases, with 17 bases between them. Patients included in sequencing had previously demonstrated CD8+CD57+ cell expansion by flow cytometry. Severe acquired aplastic anemia was diagnosed in all patients. Untreated patients provided the blood samples, with no therapy given before sampling. Both TCR beta VDJ combination and CDR3 sequence profiling were carried out. Genomic DNA was the template for this profiling. TCRdb reprocessed the reads via MiXCR and lists one record per CDR3 protein. The sample has about 40,000 distinct CDR3 sequences, approximately 63% seen once. With respect to this clonotype: Antigen: not known.

This receptor was identified in a human donor with aplastic anemia. V is TRBV19 and J is TRBJ1-1, with D possibly matching TRBD1 (5 bases). The sample taken for sequencing was sorted CD4+, CD8+, or CD8+CD57+ T cells (not recorded which) from PBMCs. The CDR3 loop reads CASSRTTGGTTEAFF. The CDR3 coding sequence is TGTGCCAGTAGTCGGACAACGGGAGGGACCACTGAAGCTTTCTTT.